This TCR beta chain was identified in a study of T cells in Graves' hyperthyroidism and ophthalmopathy. TCR beta CDR3 region amplification was performed from RNA transcripts. The primer set for the first-round RT-PCR of the TCR CDR3 was HTBI. MiXCR was run by TCRdb on the multiplex PCR reads, yielding one entry per CDR3 protein. This sample carries under 700,000 distinct CDR3 sequences, about 45% of them seen once, and the ten largest clones take roughly 8.2%. A word on this clonotype: Its matching antigen is unknown. This may arise from a read error, as a much more abundant clone is one base away.

Investigators excluded patients with uncontrolled infection, other autoimmune disease, pregnancy or lactation. For the diagnoses, clinical symptoms, serum thyroxine and TRAb, thyroid ultrasound and orbital computed tomography were used. Regarding the study as a whole: Among thyroid clonotypes expanded above 0.001, most also appeared in blood. Ophthalmopathy, as predicted by the model, came a median 6.5 months after the prediction.

This TCR came from a woman aged 18-35 years with Graves' hyperthyroidism. Input material: peripheral blood or thyroid tissue (not recorded which).

The CDR3 coding sequence is TGTGCCACTCTCGGGCACAGGTTGGGAGAGACCCAGTACTTC. This gives the protein CATLGHRLGETQYF. The rearrangement links TRBV24-1 to TRBJ2-5, with a weak D call TRBD1 (5 bases). The germline V and J ends were trimmed by 10 bases and 4 bases, with 18 bases remaining between them. From germline, CDR1 is KGHDR and CDR2 SFDVKD. This CDR3 region has 14 residues.